These 13 T cell receptor beta chains came from one sample sequenced in a study of molecular identifiers for immune sequencing clone quantification. TCRdb reprocessed the PCR reads via MiXCR and lists one record per CDR3 protein. The sample has about 100,000 distinct CDR3 sequences, approximately 40% seen once; the top ten hold under 5.5%. The sample taken for sequencing was naive CD8+ T cells from blood, with Jurkat cell RNA spiked in. Noted subset: FACS-sorted CD8+CD4-CCR7+CD45RA+ naive T cells. These receptors came from a human donor in good health. Some libraries in this study had Jurkat cell RNA spiked in.

About this clonotype itself: This may stem from a read error, because a much larger clone lies one nucleotide away. V gene TRBV20-1 combines with J gene TRBJ2-7; TRBD2 matches at 7 bases. Trimming removed 6 bases from V and 5 bases from J; junction bases left unmatched: 13. Germline lookup yields CDR1 DFQATT and CDR2 SNEGSKA (reference sequence). This CDR3 spans 14 amino acids. The CDR3 DNA follows: TGCAGTGCCCACCTCCCGACTAGCAGAGACGAGCAGTACTTC. Amino acid sequence: CSAHLPTSRDEQYF.

This clonotype was detected a few times. The genes are TRBV4-3 and TRBJ2-6; unclear D gene. V was clipped by 6 bases and J by 2 bases, with 14 bases between them. CDR3 length: 16 amino acids. Germline V gives CDR1 LGHNA, CDR2 YSLEER. The CDR3 DNA follows: TGCGCCAGCAGGGACCTCGCCCGTCCTGGGGCCAACGTCCTGACTTTC. It specifies CASRDLARPGANVLTF.

The rearrangement links TRBV7-8 to TRBJ1-3; D gene uncertain. The CDR3 has 16 residues. Germline values: CDR1 SGHVS, CDR2 FQNEAQ. Trimming removed 2 bases from V and 0 bases from J, with 11 bases in between. CDR3 nucleotide sequence: TGTGCCAGCAGCTTATCAGTCTGGCTCTCTGGAAACACCATATATTTT. Translated, it gives CASSLSVWLSGNTIYF.

The V and J genes are TRBV28 and TRBJ2-1; D gene unclear. In germline, CDR1 is MDHEN, CDR2 SYDVKM. CDR3 size: 14 residues. V gave up 8 bases and J gave up 0 bases, with 11 bases separating them. As DNA, the CDR3 is TGTGCCAGCTGGCCCGACCGCTCCTACAATGAGCAGTTCTTC. Protein: CASWPDRSYNEQFF.

This clonotype has just one count. In this CDR3 the conserved last residue, phenylalanine or tryptophan, is missing, so a read error is likely. The chain links TRBV12-3 or TRBV12-4 to TRBJ2-5, with 7 bases that match TRBD1. The J segment lost 3 bases and the V segment lost 6 bases, leaving 16 bases of the junction unmatched. The CDR3 runs to 17 residues. The CDR3 nucleotides read TGTGCCAGCAGCGAACCACCGGGACAGCCCTCCGAAGAGACCCAGTACTAC. It translates to CASSEPPGQPSEETQYY.

Turning to this clonotype: A read error is possible here, since a much larger clone lies one base away. V and J are TRBV13 and TRBJ2-5; 8 bases line up with TRBD1. Germline V gives CDR1 PRHDT, CDR2 FYEKMQ (reference sequence). The CDR3 length is 15 residues. The V gene end was trimmed by 5 bases and the J gene end by 2 bases; junction bases not matched to a gene: 7. This CDR3 reads CASSPDRGQQETQYF. CDR3 coding DNA: TGTGCCAGCAGCCCCGACAGGGGACAACAAGAGACCCAGTACTTC. Variable domain in full (rest from reference TRBV13 and TRBJ2-5): AAGVIQSPRHLIKEKRETATLKCYPIPRHDTVYWYQQGPGQDPQFLISFYEKMQSDKGSIPDRFSAQQFSDYHSELNMSSLELGDSALYFCASSPDRGQQETQYFGPGTRLLVL.

V is TRBV27 and J is TRBJ1-6; D gene unclear. The germline V and J ends were trimmed by 2 bases and 4 bases, with 9 bases remaining between them. Germline V CDR1 and CDR2: MNHEY, SMNVEV (reference sequence). The CDR3 runs 15 residues. CDR3 region: CASSLLSFYNSPLHF. In DNA form, the CDR3 reads TGTGCCAGCAGTTTACTCAGCTTTTATAATTCACCCCTCCACTTT.

This clonotype was recorded only once. A much more abundant neighbour one base away suggests this may be a read error. The chain joins TRBV28 to TRBJ2-5, with D possibly TRBD2 on 6 matching bases. The end of the DNA is better explained by TRBJ2-1, so the J call may be wrong. CDR1 and CDR2 from the germline V gene are MDHEN and SYDVKM. This CDR3 region has 15 residues. For the CDR3, the DNA is TGTGCCAGCAGTTTTAGCGGCGGGATCCAAGAGACCCAGTTCTTC. It yields the protein CASSFSGGIQETQFF.

This clonotype was counted many times. The chain employs TRBV12-3 or TRBV12-4 and TRBJ1-3; D perhaps matches TRBD1 (6 bases). The CDR3 spans 14 residues. Trimming pared 4 bases from V and 7 bases from J, leaving 14 bases between. CDR3 sequence reads: CASSYGGYGNTIYF. The CDR3, as DNA: TGTGCCAGCAGTTACGGGGGCTACGGGAACACCATATATTTT.

V and J are TRBV20-1 and TRBJ2-7; 10 nucleotides line up with TRBD2. The junction had 5 bases not matched to a gene; V was cut back by 8 bases and J by 1 base. Per the germline V gene, CDR1 is DFQATT and CDR2 is SNEGSKA (reference sequence). This CDR3 is 13 amino acids long. CDR3 sequence (DNA): TGCAGTACCCCGGGACTAGCGTCCTACGAGCAGTACTTC. Amino acids: CSTPGLASYEQYF.

Concerning this clonotype itself: A read error is possible here, since a much larger clone lies one base away. This likely comes from a read error, as the CDR3 has no conserved phenylalanine or tryptophan at its end. The chain carries TRBV28 and TRBJ2-4; D is ambiguous. The germline V gene has CDR1 MDHEN and CDR2 SYDVKM. Trimming shortened V by 1 base and J by 0 bases, and 10 bases separated the two germline ends. The CDR3 spans 16 residues. The CDR3 protein is CASSLLDHQAKNIQYL. In nucleotides, the CDR3 is TGTGCCAGCAGTTTATTGGATCACCAAGCCAAAAACATTCAGTACCTC.

The gene calls are TRBV27 and TRBJ2-3; a possible D gene is TRBD2 (6 bases). The germline gives CDR1 MNHEY, CDR2 SMNVEV (reference sequence). This CDR3 has 15 residues. Trimming cost V 6 bases and J 1 base, with 14 bases left between them. The CDR3 DNA sequence: TGTGCCAGCAGATGGATGGCTAGCGGCACAGATACGCAGTATTTT. Protein product: CASRWMASGTDTQYF.

A word on this clonotype: A much larger clone is a single base away; this may be a read error. This rearrangement joins TRBV7-8 to TRBJ2-1; 8 positions agree with TRBD2. Germline CDR1 and CDR2: SGHVS and FQNEAQ. The CDR3 length is 12 residues. In DNA form, the CDR3 reads TGTGCCAGCAGACTAGCGGACAATGGGCAGTTCTTC. Its protein is CASRLADNGQFF.